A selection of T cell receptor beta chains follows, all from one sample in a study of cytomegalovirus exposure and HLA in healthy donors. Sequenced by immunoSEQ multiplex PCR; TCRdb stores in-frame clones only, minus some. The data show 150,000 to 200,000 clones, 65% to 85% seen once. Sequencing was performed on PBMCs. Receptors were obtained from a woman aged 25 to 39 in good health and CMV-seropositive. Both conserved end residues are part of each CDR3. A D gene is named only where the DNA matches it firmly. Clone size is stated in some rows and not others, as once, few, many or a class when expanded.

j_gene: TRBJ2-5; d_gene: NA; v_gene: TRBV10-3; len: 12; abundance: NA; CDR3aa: CAISEVGESQYF; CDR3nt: TGTGCCATCAGCGAAGTCGGGGAATCCCAGTACTTC
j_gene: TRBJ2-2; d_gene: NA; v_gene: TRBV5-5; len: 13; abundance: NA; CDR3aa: CASSIYSTGELFF; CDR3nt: TGTGCCAGCAGCATCTACAGCACCGGGGAGCTGTTTTTT
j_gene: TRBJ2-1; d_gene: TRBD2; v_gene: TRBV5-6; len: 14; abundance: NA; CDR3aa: CASSLGGDYTEQFF; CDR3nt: TGTGCCAGCAGCTTGGGGGGGGACTACACTGAGCAGTTCTTC
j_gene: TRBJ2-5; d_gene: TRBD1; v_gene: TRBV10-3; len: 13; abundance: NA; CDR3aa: CAISRDRQETQYF; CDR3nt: TGTGCCATCAGTCGGGACAGACAAGAGACCCAGTACTTC
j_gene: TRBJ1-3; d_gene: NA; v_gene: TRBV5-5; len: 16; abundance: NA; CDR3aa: CASRGPSRGSGNTIYF; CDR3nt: TGTGCCAGCAGAGGGCCTTCCCGGGGCTCTGGAAACACCATATATTTT
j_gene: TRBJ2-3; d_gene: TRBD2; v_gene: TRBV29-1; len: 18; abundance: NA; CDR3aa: CSVDSGLRLAGGTDTQYF; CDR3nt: TGCAGCGTTGATTCGGGGCTAAGACTAGCGGGGGGAACAGATACGCAGTATTTT
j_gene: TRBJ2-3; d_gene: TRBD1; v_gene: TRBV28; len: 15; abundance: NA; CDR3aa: CASSSTGVRTDTQYF; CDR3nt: TGTGCCAGCAGCAGTACAGGGGTTAGGACAGATACGCAGTATTTT
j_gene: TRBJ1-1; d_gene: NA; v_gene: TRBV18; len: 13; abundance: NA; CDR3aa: CASSSTVNTEAFF; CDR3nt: TGTGCCAGCTCGTCAACAGTGAACACTGAAGCTTTCTTT
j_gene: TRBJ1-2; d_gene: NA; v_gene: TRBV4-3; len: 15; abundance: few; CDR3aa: CASSQDRGGYYGYTF; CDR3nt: TGCGCCAGCAGCCAAGATCGAGGGGGTTACTATGGCTACACCTTC
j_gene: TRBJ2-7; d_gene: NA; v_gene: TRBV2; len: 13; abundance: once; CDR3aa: CASISVNSYEQYF; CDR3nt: TGTGCCAGCATTAGCGTGAACTCCTACGAGCAGTACTTC
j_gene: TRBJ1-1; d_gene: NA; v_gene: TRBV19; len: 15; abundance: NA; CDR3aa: CASSPLDAGNTEAFF; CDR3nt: TGTGCCAGTAGCCCTTTGGACGCGGGGAACACTGAAGCTTTCTTT
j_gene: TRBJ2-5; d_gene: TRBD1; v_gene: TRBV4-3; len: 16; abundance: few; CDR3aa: CASSHRQGRIQETQYF; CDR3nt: TGCGCCAGCAGCCACCGACAGGGTCGGATCCAAGAGACCCAGTACTTC
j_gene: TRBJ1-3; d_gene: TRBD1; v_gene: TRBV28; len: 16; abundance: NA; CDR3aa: CASSKTGANSGNTIYF; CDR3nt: TGTGCCAGCAGTAAAACAGGGGCTAACTCTGGAAACACCATATATTTT
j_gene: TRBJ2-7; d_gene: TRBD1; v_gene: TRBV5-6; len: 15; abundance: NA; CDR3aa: CASSSWGTGAYEQYF; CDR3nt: TGTGCCAGCAGTTCGTGGGGGACAGGGGCATACGAGCAGTACTTC
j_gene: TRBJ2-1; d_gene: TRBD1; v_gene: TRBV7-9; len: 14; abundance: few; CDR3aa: CASSSGTGTNEQFF; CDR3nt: TGTGCCAGCAGCTCCGGGACAGGGACCAATGAGCAGTTCTTC
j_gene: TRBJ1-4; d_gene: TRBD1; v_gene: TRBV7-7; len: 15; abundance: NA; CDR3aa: CASSLGQGTNEKLFF; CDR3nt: TGTGCTAGCAGCCTCGGACAGGGAACTAATGAAAAACTGTTTTTT
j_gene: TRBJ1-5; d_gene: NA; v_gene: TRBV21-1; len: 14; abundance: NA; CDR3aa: CAVTGHHSNQPQHF; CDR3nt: TGTGCCGTCACGGGACATCATAGCAATCAGCCCCAGCATTTT